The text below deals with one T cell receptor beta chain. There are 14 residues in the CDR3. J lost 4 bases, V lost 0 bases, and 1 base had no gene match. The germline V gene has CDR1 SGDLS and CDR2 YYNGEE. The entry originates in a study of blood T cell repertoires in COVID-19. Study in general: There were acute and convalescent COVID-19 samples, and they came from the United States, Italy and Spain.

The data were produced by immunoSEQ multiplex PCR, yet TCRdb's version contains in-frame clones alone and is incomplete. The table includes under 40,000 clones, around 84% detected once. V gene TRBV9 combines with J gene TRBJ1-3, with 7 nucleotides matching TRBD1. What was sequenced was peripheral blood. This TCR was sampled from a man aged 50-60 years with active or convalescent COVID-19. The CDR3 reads CASSVGGQGNTIYF. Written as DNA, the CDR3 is TGTGCCAGCAGCGTAGGGGGACAGGGAAACACCATATATTTT. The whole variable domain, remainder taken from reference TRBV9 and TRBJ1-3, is DSGVTQTPKHLITATGQRVTLRCSPRSGDLSVYWYQQSLDQGLQFLIQYYNGEERAKGNILERFSAQQFPDLHSELNLSSLELGDSALYFCASSVGGQGNTIYFGEGSWLTVV.